One and the same sample provided the 14 T cell receptor beta chains below, sequenced in a study of T-cell reconstitution after alpha-beta-depleted transplantation in children. Unique molecular identifiers were incorporated during preparation of the TCRbeta library. A single record per CDR3 protein comes from TCRdb applying MiXCR to the PCR reads. Of roughly 180,000 distinct CDR3 sequences in the sample, just over 14% are singletons; the top ten hold about 12%. Sequenced here: PBMCs from the stem cell graft donor, sampled from the stem cell graft. The receptors shown here come from a human donor who donated a stem cell graft to a child with acute lymphoblastic leukemia.

This clonotype was seen repeatedly, ten times or more. The chain uses TRBV5-1 and TRBJ2-3, with 9 bases identical to TRBD1. With 0 bases clipped from V and 4 bases from J, the junction kept 3 bases outside the gene matches. CDR1 and CDR2 (germline): SGHRS, YFSETQ. CDR3 length: 15 amino acids. The DNA of the CDR3 is TGCGCCAGCAGCTTGGGGGGACAGGGCGCAGATACGCAGTATTTT. Amino acids: CASSLGGQGADTQYF. Combining the CDR3 with reference TRBV5-1 and TRBJ2-3 gives the whole variable domain KAGVTQTPRYLIKTRGQQVTLSCSPISGHRSVSWYQQTPGQGLQFLFEYFSETQRNKGNFPGRFSGRQFSNSRSEMNVSTLELGDSALYLCASSLGGQGADTQYFGPGTRLTVL.

This clonotype was detected ten times or more. This chain connects TRBV7-9 to TRBJ2-5, with D perhaps matching TRBD1 (6 bases). The CDR3 totals 15 residues. Per the germline V gene, CDR1 is SEHNR and CDR2 is FQNEAQ (reference sequence). Trimming removed 2 bases at V and 5 bases at J, with 15 bases between. CDR3: CASSLTGTIPETQYF. In DNA form, the CDR3 reads TGTGCCAGCAGCTTAACAGGGACCATCCCCGAGACCCAGTACTTC.

This rearrangement joins TRBV12-3 or TRBV12-4 to TRBJ2-5, with 11 bases fitting TRBD2. The CDR3 is 16 amino acids. Trimming at V came to 7 bases and at J to 5 bases, leaving 12 bases not matched to a gene. Written as DNA, the CDR3 is TGTGCCAGCACCCTGGGTAGCGGGAGGGTGGAGGAGACCCAGTACTTC. Its translation: CASTLGSGRVEETQYF.

The J gene is TRBJ2-1, the V gene TRBV28; TRBD2 agrees at 7 bases. CDR3 size: 15 residues. The germline V gene encodes CDR1 MDHEN and CDR2 SYDVKM. Losses at the gene ends were 5 bases for V and 5 bases for J; bases not matched to a gene: 9. CDR3: CASSGGGTNDNEQFF. CDR3 nucleotides: TGTGCCAGCAGTGGAGGAGGGACTAACGACAATGAGCAGTTCTTC.

In this sample, this clonotype turned up many times. V and J are TRBV3-1 and TRBJ2-1; no reliable D call. Between the trimmed V and J ends, which lost 0 bases and 4 bases, there was a span of 4 bases. The CDR3 sequence is 13 residues long. CDR1 LGHDT and CDR2 YNNKEL come from the germline V gene (reference sequence). CDR3 bases: TGTGCCAGCAGCCAAGACCGTTACAATGAGCAGTTCTTC. It codes for CASSQDRYNEQFF.

This clonotype has at least ten counts. The rearrangement joins TRBV5-1 to TRBJ2-2; 11 positions agree with TRBD2. V was clipped by 4 bases and J by 2 bases; unmatched bases: 4. The CDR3 has 16 residues. Germline V CDR1 and CDR2: SGHRS, YFSETQ. CDR3 protein: CASSQGLAANTGELFF. CDR3 in DNA: TGCGCCAGCAGCCAGGGACTAGCGGCTAACACCGGGGAGCTGTTTTTT.

The V gene is TRBV29-1, the J gene TRBJ1-5, with 9 nucleotides matching TRBD1. Germline CDR1 is SQVTM and CDR2 is ANQGSEA. The CDR3 sequence is 14 residues long. V gave up 6 bases and J gave up 5 bases; unmatched junction bases: 8. The CDR3 sequence: CSVATGGADQPQHF. CDR3 DNA: TGCAGCGTGGCAACAGGGGGCGCGGATCAGCCCCAGCATTTT.

This clonotype has at least ten counts. The chain is built from TRBV5-1 and TRBJ1-1, with 7 bases aligning to TRBD1. V was clipped by 0 bases and J by 5 bases; unmatched bases: 4. The CDR3 extends over 14 amino acids. Germline V gene data show CDR1 as SGHRS and CDR2 as YFSETQ. The CDR3 DNA follows: TGCGCCAGCAGCTTGGGACAGGGCGGAACTGAAGCTTTCTTT. It yields the protein CASSLGQGGTEAFF.

This clonotype was seen many times. This chain joins TRBV11-2 and TRBJ2-3; 8 nucleotides align to TRBD2. The junction had 11 bases not matched to a gene; V was cut back by 5 bases and J by 4 bases. The length of the CDR3 is 16 residues. Germline values: CDR1 SGHAT, CDR2 FQNNGV. The CDR3 sequence: CASSLGLVILADTQYF. In nucleotides, the CDR3 is TGTGCCAGCAGCCTGGGACTAGTTATTTTGGCAGATACGCAGTATTTT.

Many counts were recorded for this clonotype. For the CDR3, the DNA is TGTGCCAGCAGCGATACAGGGGGCGCATCCTACGAGCAGTACTTC. Translating gives CASSDTGGASYEQYF. V usage is TRBV5-5 and J usage is TRBJ2-7, with 9 nucleotides matching TRBD1. With V trimmed by 4 bases and J by 1 base, 6 bases remained unmatched. Germline CDR1 SGHKS, CDR2 YYEKEE (reference sequence). This CDR3 has 15 residues.

The chain has TRBV5-8 and TRBJ2-1; a possible D gene is TRBD2 (5 bases). Trimming shortened V by 1 base and J by 0 bases, and 8 bases separated the two germline ends. The CDR3 has 15 amino acids. Germline CDR1 is SGHTS and CDR2 is YDEGEE. CDR3 in amino acids: CASSLPGYSYNEQFF. CDR3 bases: TGTGCCAGCAGCTTGCCGGGATACTCCTACAATGAGCAGTTCTTC.

There are many counts of this clonotype. The chain is built from TRBV18 and TRBJ1-6; possibly TRBD1 for D (5 bases). This CDR3 has 14 residues. The V end was cut by 6 bases, the J end by 8 bases, with 14 bases between. Germline V gene data show CDR1 as KGHSH and CDR2 as LQKENI. The CDR3 protein is CASSSIRGDSPLHF. CDR3 in DNA: TGTGCCAGCTCGTCAATAAGGGGAGATTCACCCCTCCACTTT.

This clonotype was recorded at least ten times. The V call is TRBV5-1, the J call TRBJ2-1; no clear D gene. The V and J ends lost 2 bases and 4 bases respectively, with 16 bases between them. Germline CDR1 reads SGHRS; CDR2 reads YFSETQ. The CDR3 is 16 amino acids. The CDR3 loop is CASSLRAAEKYNEQFF. CDR3 bases: TGCGCCAGCAGCTTAAGGGCGGCAGAAAAATACAATGAGCAGTTCTTC.

The rearrangement links TRBV5-1 to TRBJ2-3, with D possibly TRBD1 on 5 matching bases. CDR1 SGHRS and CDR2 YFSETQ come from the germline V gene. The CDR3 extends over 13 amino acids. Trimming left V 4 bases short and J 6 bases short, with 12 bases between. This CDR3 reads CASSMASGDTQYF. The CDR3 DNA reads TGCGCCAGCAGCATGGCCTCAGGGGATACGCAGTATTTT.